This T cell receptor (beta chain) was profiled in a study of blood T cell repertoires in COVID-19 (TCRdb year 2020). Describing the broader study: Collaborator samples came from the United States, Italy and Spain and covered acute and convalescent phases of COVID-19. The material from the prospective study consisted of cDNA or gDNA derived from T cells, B-cell-depleted T cells, or PBMCs. Deeply sampled blood TCRbeta repertoires from subjects exposed to, actively infected with, or recovered from COVID-19 were included in the dataset. The repertoires were made available in a free public database intended to serve as a resource for research on the immune response to SARS-CoV-2. Samples came from the ongoing ImmuneRACE study (first 160 participants) plus 1,254 subjects from 6 global collaborators. The sample metadata nearly always contained a de-identified subject ID, COVID-19 status, age in years and sex. Where HLA class I and class II types were available, the types were taken from metadata supplied by the sample provider, not from assay-based typing. Results and caveats for the whole study, not just this receptor: The quantity of clinical and demographic metadata differed by source and by participant and was supplied without curation.

Details on this clone: Its antigen is currently not known. Base qualities are not provided; no much larger clone lies one nucleotide away.

In Seattle, one collaborating source enrolled patients while the infection was active and tracked those patients longitudinally over the course of disease. Whole blood was collected in K2EDTA tubes by collaborating institutions according to the institutions' own protocols. Collaborator samples were shipped for TCRbeta analysis as frozen whole blood, isolated PBMCs, or DNA extracted from either sample type. The CDR3 measures 15 amino acids from cysteine to phenylalanine. Only CDR3 DNA is held: 45 bases, read in frame from base 1. According to the germline V gene (reference sequence), CDR1 reads LNHNV and CDR2 reads YYDKDF. Compared with germline, V lacks 0 bases and J lacks 2 bases; bases without a gene match: 2. TCRbeta CDR3 regions were amplified from genomic DNA by means of the immunoSEQ Assay, a bias-controlled multiplex PCR. Per the authors' processing: Within the assay, amplification of reference gene primers was used to estimate how many nucleated cells each sample contained. To quantify the absolute abundance of each unique TCRbeta CDR3 rearrangement, sequence reads were collapsed and filtered. For each sample, productive Simpson clonality was calculated as the square root of Simpson's diversity index across productive rearrangements. The clones in this table, taken by TCRdb from immuneACCESS, are in-frame only. Not every clone is retained; where verified, under half of the shortfall comes from an unresolved V gene, and the cause of the rest is unknown. V and J calls and clone size are as listed in that table; D and trimming were resolved from the DNA. The sample data list approximately 120,000 clones, and roughly 85% of these were observed just once. Around 3.3% of the sample comes from the top ten.

What was sequenced was peripheral blood. The rearrangement combines TRBV15 with TRBJ1-1; 8 bases in the middle match TRBD1. This TCR was sampled from a woman older than 75 with COVID-19, enrolled during active disease. The CDR3 protein sequence reads: CATSREAGGNTEAFF. The DNA sequence follows: TGTGCCACCAGCAGAGAGGCAGGGGGCAACACTGAAGCTTTCTTT.